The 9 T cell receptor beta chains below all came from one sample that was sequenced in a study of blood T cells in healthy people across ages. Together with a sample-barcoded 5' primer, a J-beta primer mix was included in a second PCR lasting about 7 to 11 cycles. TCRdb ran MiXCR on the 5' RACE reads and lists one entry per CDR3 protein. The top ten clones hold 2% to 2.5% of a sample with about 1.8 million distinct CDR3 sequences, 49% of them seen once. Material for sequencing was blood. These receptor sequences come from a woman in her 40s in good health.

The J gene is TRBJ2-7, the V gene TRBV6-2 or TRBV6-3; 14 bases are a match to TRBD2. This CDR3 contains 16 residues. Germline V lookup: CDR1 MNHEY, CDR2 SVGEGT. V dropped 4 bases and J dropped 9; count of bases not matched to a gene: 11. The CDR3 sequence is CASSWQTSGGEWMQYF. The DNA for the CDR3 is TGTGCCAGCAGTTGGCAGACTAGCGGGGGGGAATGGATGCAGTACTTC.

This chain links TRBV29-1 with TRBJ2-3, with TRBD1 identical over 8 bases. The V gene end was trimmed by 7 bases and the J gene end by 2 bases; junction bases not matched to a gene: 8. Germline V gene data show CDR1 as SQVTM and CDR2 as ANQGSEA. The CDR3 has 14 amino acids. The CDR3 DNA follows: TGCAGCGGGGACGGACAGGGCCTCACAGATACGCAGTATTTT. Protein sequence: CSGDGQGLTDTQYF.

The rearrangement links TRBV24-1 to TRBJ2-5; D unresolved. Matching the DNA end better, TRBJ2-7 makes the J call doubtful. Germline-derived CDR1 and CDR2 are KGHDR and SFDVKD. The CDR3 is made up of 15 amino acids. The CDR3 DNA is TGTGCCACCAGTTTGTCTGTCAAATGGATCTACGAGCAGTACTTC. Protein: CATSLSVKWIYEQYF.

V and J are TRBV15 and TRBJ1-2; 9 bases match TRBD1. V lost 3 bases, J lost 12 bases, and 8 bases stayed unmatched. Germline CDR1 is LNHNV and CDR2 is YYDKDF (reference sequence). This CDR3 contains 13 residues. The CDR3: CATSSLLQGANTF. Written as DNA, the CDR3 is TGTGCCACCAGCAGTCTATTACAGGGGGCCAACACCTTC.

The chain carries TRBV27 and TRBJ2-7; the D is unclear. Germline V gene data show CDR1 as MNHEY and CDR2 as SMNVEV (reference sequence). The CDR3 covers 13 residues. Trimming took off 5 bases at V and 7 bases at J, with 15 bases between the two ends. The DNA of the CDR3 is TGTGCCAGCAGTATAGCTCGTGGAAAAGAGCAGTACTTC. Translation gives CASSIARGKEQYF.

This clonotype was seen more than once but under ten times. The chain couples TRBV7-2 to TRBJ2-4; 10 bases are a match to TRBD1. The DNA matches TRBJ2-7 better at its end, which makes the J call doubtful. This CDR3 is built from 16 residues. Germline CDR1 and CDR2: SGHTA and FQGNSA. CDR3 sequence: CASSLIRTGGSYEQYF. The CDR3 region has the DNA TGTGCCAGCAGCTTAATCCGGACAGGGGGATCCTACGAGCAGTACTTC.

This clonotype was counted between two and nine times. CDR3 loop: CASSYAAGLTSYEQYF. In DNA, the CDR3 is TGTGCCAGCAGTTACGCCGCGGGACTAACCTCCTACGAGCAGTACTTC. The J gene is TRBJ2-7, the V gene TRBV6-5; 7 bases are shared with TRBD2. The trim removed 2 bases at V and 0 bases at J, leaving 7 bases unmatched. Germline CDR1 is MNHEY and CDR2 is SVGAGI. This CDR3 is built from 16 residues.

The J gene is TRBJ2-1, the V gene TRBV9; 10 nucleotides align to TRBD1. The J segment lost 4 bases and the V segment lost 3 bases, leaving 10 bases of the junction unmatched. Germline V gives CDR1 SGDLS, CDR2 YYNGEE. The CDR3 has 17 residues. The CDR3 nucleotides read TGTGCCAGCAGCGCAAACCCCGGGACAGGGGATTACAATGAGCAGTTCTTC. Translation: CASSANPGTGDYNEQFF.

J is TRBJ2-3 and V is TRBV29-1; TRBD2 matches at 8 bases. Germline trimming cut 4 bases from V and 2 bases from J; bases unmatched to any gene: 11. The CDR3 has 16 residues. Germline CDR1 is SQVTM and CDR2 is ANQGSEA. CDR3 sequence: CSVGFSGGRFTDTQYF. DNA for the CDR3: TGCAGCGTTGGGTTCAGCGGGGGAAGATTCACAGATACGCAGTATTTT.